These 14 T cell receptor beta chains were all obtained from the same sample, sequenced in a study of blood T cells in healthy people across ages. Through a sample-barcoded 5' primer and a J-beta primer mix, a second PCR was run for about 6 to 12 cycles. TCRdb itself ran the 5' RACE reads through MiXCR, one entry per CDR3 protein. The sample consists of roughly 1.9 million distinct CDR3 sequences, 30% to 40% of them appearing once. The sequenced sample was blood. The receptors originated from a human donor in good health.

The chain is built from TRBV10-3 and TRBJ2-7, with TRBD1 matching 8 bases. The CDR3 totals 13 residues. The germline gives CDR1 ENHRY, CDR2 SYGVKD. V was pared by 5 bases and J by 5 bases, with 5 bases of the junction left unmatched. In DNA, the CDR3 is TGTGCCATCAGTATGGACAGGGAGCACGAGCAGTACTTC. This gives the protein CAISMDREHEQYF.

This clonotype has only a few counts. This chain connects TRBV3-1 to TRBJ2-7; D is perhaps TRBD2 (7 bases). Trimming removed 3 bases from V and 7 bases from J, with 22 bases in between. This CDR3 has 16 amino acids. Germline V gene lookup returns CDR1 LGHDT and CDR2 YNNKEL (reference sequence). The CDR3 spells CASSQAERGGLEEQYF. Here the CDR3 DNA reads TGTGCCAGCAGCCAGGCGGAAAGGGGGGGCCTGGAAGAGCAGTACTTC.

The chain employs TRBV4-3 and TRBJ1-4, with D uncertain. CDR1 LGHNA and CDR2 YSLEER come from the germline V gene. Trimming stripped 0 bases from V and 6 bases from J, with 14 bases between. This CDR3 is built from 16 residues. The CDR3 DNA is TGCGCCAGCAGCCAAGAGTTTGATGGTTCTTATGAAAAACTGTTTTTT. Translated, it gives CASSQEFDGSYEKLFF.

This chain connects TRBV15 to TRBJ2-3; D is unresolved. CDR1 is LNHNV and CDR2 is YYDKDF in the germline V gene (reference sequence). The CDR3 contains 16 residues. Trimming pared 0 bases from V and 4 bases from J, leaving 14 bases between. In DNA form, the CDR3 reads TGTGCCACCAGCAGAGATGGTTCAGGCAGGTCAGATACGCAGTATTTT. Protein product: CATSRDGSGRSDTQYF.

This clonotype occurred a few times. V usage is TRBV2 and J usage is TRBJ2-3; 7 bases are a match to TRBD2. Germline lookup yields CDR1 SNHLY and CDR2 FYNNEI. V shed 5 bases and J 4 bases; nucleotides not matched to a gene: 6. CDR3 length: 14 amino acids. The CDR3, as DNA: TGTGCCAGCAGTTACTTTGCGGGGGCAGATACGCAGTATTTT. Its protein product is CASSYFAGADTQYF.

The rearrangement joins TRBV29-1 to TRBJ1-1; D is unresolved. CDR3 size: 13 residues. The germline V gene has CDR1 SQVTM and CDR2 ANQGSEA. Trimming cost V 5 bases and J 3 bases, with 13 bases left between them. For the CDR3, the DNA is TGCAGCGTTAAACTTTCTCGGGACACTGAAGCTTTCTTT. This encodes CSVKLSRDTEAFF.

The rearrangement joins TRBV7-2 to TRBJ1-5; D remains unclear. This CDR3 is 13 amino acids long. Germline CDR1 and CDR2: SGHTA and FQGNSA. Trimming left V 8 bases short and J 5 bases short, with 13 bases between. This chain's CDR3 is CASEEGNHQPQHF. DNA for the CDR3: TGTGCCAGCGAGGAGGGCAACCATCAGCCCCAGCATTTT.

This clonotype was seen more than once but under ten times. CDR3 DNA sequence: TGCAGTGCCATCCCAGGGGGCGCCGGCTATGGCTACACCTTC. Its protein product is CSAIPGGAGYGYTF. The chain carries TRBV20-1 and TRBJ1-2; 8 nucleotides agree with TRBD1. The germline V gene encodes CDR1 DFQATT and CDR2 SNEGSKA (reference sequence). V gave up 6 bases and J gave up 4 bases; unmatched junction bases: 10. The CDR3 is 14 residues long.

This clonotype was detected only a few times. The chain has TRBV4-2 and TRBJ2-5, with a weak D call TRBD2 (6 bases). Germline assignment: CDR1 LGHNA and CDR2 YNFKEQ. The CDR3 sequence is 14 residues long. The ends were cut back, 0 bases at V and 5 bases at J, with 10 bases in the middle. DNA of the CDR3: TGTGCCAGCAGCCAAGAGGGGGACTTTGAGACCCAGTACTTC. Amino acid sequence: CASSQEGDFETQYF.

The chain employs TRBV6-5 and TRBJ1-2; D unresolved. Germline CDR1 MNHEY, CDR2 SVGAGI. V was clipped by 4 bases and J by 5 bases, with 20 bases between them. This CDR3 comprises 16 residues. As DNA, the CDR3 is TGTGCCAGCAGTTCAAACCCGGGCCTGCGGGGATATGGCTACACCTTC. Its protein is CASSSNPGLRGYGYTF.

The V call is TRBV10-3, the J call TRBJ2-3; 7 bases are a match to TRBD1. CDR1 ENHRY and CDR2 SYGVKD come from the germline V gene. The CDR3 is 13 residues long. Trimming at V came to 6 bases and at J to 4 bases, leaving 4 bases not matched to a gene. The CDR3: CAIRGQGADTQYF. As DNA, the CDR3 is TGTGCCATCAGGGGTCAGGGGGCAGATACGCAGTATTTT.

A few counts support this clonotype. The J gene is TRBJ1-2, the V gene TRBV9, with D perhaps TRBD1 (6 bases). V was cut by 3 bases and J by 5 bases, with 20 bases left in between. This CDR3 has 16 residues. CDR1 is SGDLS, CDR2 YYNGEE, per germline. The CDR3 coding sequence is TGTGCCAGCAGCGATGGGGGGGCAGGTTCTTTATATGGCTACACCTTC. Its protein product is CASSDGGAGSLYGYTF.

The chain joins TRBV13 to TRBJ1-1; D uncertain. There are 12 residues in the CDR3. Germline loops: CDR1 PRHDT, CDR2 FYEKMQ (reference sequence). V lost 0 bases, J lost 10 bases, and 9 bases lay in between. The CDR3 nucleotides read TGTGCCAGCAGCTTAGGCGGACTTGGAGCTTTCTTT. Its translation is CASSLGGLGAFF.

This clonotype was detected a few times. The gene calls are TRBV20-1 and TRBJ2-5, with D perhaps matching TRBD2 (6 bases). Trimming removed 0 bases at V and 3 bases at J, with 23 bases between. The CDR3 has 18 residues. Germline V lookup: CDR1 DFQATT, CDR2 SNEGSKA (reference sequence). CDR3 DNA: TGCAGTGCTAGAGACCTAAGGCGGAGGGGTCGAGGGGAAGAGACCCAGTACTTC. It codes for CSARDLRRRGRGEETQYF.